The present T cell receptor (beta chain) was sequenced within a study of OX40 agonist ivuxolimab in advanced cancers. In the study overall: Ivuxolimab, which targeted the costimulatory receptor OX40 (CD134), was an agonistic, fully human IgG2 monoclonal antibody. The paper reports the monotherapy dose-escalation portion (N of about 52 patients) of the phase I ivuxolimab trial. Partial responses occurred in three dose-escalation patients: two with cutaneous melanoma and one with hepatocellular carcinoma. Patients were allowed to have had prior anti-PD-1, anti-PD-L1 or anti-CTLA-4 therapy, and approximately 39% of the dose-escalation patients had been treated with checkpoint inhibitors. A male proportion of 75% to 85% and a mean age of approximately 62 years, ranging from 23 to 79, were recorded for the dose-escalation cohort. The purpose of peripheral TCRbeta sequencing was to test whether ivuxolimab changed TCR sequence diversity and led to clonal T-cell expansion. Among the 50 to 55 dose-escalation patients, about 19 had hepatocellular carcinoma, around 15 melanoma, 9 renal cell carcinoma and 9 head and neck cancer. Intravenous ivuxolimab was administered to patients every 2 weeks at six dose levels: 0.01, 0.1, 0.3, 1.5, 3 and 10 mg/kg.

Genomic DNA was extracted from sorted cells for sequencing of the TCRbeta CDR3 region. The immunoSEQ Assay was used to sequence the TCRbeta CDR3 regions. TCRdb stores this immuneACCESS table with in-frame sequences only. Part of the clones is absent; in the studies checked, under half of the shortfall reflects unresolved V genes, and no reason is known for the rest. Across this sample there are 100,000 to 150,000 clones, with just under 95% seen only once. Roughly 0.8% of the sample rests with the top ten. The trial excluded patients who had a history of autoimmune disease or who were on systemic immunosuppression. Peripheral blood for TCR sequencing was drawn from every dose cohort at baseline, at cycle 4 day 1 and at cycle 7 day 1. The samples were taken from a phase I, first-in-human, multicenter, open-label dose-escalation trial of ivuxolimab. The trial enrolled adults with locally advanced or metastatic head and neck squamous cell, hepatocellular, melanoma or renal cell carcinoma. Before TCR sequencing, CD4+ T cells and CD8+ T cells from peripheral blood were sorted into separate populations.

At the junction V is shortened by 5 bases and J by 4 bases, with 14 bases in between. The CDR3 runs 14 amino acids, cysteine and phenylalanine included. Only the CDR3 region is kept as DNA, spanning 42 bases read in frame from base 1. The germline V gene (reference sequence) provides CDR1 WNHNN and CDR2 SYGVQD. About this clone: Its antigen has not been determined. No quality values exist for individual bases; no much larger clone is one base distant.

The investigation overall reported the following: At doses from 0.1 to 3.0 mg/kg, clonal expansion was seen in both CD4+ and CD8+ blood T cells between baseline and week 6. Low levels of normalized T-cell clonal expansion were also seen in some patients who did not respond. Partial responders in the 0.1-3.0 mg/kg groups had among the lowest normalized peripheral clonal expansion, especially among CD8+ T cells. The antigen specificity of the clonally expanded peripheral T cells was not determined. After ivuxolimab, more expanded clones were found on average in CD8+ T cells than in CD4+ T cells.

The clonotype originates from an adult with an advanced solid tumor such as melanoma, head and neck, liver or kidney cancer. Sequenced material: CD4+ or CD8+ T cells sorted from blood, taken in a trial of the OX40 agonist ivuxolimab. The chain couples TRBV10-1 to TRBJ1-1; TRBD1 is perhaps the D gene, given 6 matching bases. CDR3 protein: CASSPGDWVTEAFF. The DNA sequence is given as TGCGCCAGCAGTCCAGGGGATTGGGTCACTGAAGCTTTCTTT.